Included here is one T cell receptor beta chain sequence, with context. The sample originates from a study of shared clonotypes between healthy human individuals. The ends were cut back, 8 bases at V and 1 base at J, with 8 bases in the middle. The CDR3 consists of 11 residues. CDR1 and CDR2 from the germline V gene are DFQATT and SNEGSKA (reference sequence). Only Caucasian adults living in Nashville, Tennessee made up the donor group. Without sorting, samples used about 90 million PBMCs for genomic DNA. The authors distributed each subset's genomic DNA evenly over several immunoSEQ plates. Assay used: immunoSEQ multiplex PCR; TCRdb lists only in-frame clones, some missing. Among about 480,000 clones, around 74% were seen once, and the ten largest hold around 13%.

This chain links TRBV20-1 with TRBJ1-1; D remains ambiguous. The sequence was obtained from a woman between 40 and 55 years old in good health. Some clones in this sample may be carry-over from other donors' samples. The specimen was PBMCs. CDR3 coding DNA: TGCAGTCTCCCACGGAACACTGAAGCTTTCTTT. Translation gives CSLPRNTEAFF.